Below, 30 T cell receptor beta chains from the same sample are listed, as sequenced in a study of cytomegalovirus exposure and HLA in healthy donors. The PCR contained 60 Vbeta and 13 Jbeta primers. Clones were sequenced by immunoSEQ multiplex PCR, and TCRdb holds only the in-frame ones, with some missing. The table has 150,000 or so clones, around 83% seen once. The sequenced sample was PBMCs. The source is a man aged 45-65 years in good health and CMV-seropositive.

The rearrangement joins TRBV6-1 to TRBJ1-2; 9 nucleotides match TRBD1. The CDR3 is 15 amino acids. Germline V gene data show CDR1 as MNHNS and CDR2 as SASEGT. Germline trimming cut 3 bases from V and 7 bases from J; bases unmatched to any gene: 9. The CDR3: CASSDPGQGKGGYTF. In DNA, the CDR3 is TGTGCCAGCAGTGACCCGGGACAGGGAAAAGGTGGCTACACCTTC.

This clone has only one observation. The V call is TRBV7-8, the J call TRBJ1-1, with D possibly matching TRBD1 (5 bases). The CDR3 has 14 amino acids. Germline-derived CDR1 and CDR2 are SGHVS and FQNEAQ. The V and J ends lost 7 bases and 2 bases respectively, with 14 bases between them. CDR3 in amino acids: CASNLGGGNTEAFF. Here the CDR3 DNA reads TGTGCCAGCAACCTCGGGGGGGGTAACACTGAAGCTTTCTTT.

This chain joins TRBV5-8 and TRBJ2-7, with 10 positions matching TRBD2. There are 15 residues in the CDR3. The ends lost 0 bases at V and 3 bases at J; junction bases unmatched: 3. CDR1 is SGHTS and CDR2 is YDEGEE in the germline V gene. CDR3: CASSLGLAGDYEQYF. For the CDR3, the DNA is TGTGCCAGCAGCTTGGGTCTAGCGGGAGACTACGAGCAGTACTTC.

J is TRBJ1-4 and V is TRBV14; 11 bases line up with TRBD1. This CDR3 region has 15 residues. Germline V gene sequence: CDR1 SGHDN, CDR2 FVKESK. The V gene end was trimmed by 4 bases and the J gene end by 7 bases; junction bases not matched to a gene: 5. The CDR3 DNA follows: TGTGCCAGCAGCCCCCGGGACAGGGGGTCTGAAAAACTGTTTTTT. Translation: CASSPRDRGSEKLFF. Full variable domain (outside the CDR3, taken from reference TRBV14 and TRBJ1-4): EAGVTQFPSHSVIEKGQTVTLRCDPISGHDNLYWYRRVMGKEIKFLLHFVKESKQDESGMPNNRFLAERTGGTYSTLKVQPAELEDSGVYFCASSPRDRGSEKLFFGSGTQLSVL.

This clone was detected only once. CDR3 bases: TGTGCCAGCAGCTTAGGGGGTCGGGGTGACGAGCAGTACTTC. Its translation: CASSLGGRGDEQYF. This chain links TRBV7-8 with TRBJ2-7, with TRBD2 as a possible D gene (5 bases). Per the germline V gene, CDR1 is SGHVS and CDR2 is FQNEAQ. V dropped 1 base and J dropped 5 bases, with 12 bases sitting between them. This CDR3 is 14 amino acids long.

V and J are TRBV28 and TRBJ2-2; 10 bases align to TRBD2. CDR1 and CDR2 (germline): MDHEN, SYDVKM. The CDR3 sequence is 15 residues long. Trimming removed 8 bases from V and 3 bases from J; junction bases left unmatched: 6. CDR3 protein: CASRGTSEYTGELFF. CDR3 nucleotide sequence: TGTGCCAGCCGCGGGACTAGCGAATACACCGGGGAGCTGTTTTTT. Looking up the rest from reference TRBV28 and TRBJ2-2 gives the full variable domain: DVKVTQSSRYLVKRTGEKVFLECVQDMDHENMFWYRQDPGLGLRLIYFSYDVKMKEKGDIPEGYSVSREKKERFSLILESASTNQTSMYLCASRGTSEYTGELFFGEGSRLTVL.

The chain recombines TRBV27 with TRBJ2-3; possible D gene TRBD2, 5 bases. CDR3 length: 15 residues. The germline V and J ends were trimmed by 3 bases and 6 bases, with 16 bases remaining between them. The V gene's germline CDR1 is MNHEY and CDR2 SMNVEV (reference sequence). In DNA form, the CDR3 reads TGTGCCAGCAGTTTTTATTTCGGGATCGGGGATACGCAGTATTTT. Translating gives CASSFYFGIGDTQYF.

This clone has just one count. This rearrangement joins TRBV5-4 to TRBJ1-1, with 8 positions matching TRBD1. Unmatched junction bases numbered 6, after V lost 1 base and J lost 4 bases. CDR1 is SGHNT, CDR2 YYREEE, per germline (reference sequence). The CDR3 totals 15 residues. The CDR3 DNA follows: TGTGCCAGCAGCTTGAGCCCAGGGGGCTCCACTGAAGCTTTCTTT. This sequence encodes CASSLSPGGSTEAFF. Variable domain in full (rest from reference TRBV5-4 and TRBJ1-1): ETGVTQSPTHLIKTRGQQVTLRCSSQSGHNTVSWYQQALGQGPQFIFQYYREEENGRGNFPPRFSGLQFPNYSSELNVNALELDDSALYLCASSLSPGGSTEAFFGQGTRLTVV.

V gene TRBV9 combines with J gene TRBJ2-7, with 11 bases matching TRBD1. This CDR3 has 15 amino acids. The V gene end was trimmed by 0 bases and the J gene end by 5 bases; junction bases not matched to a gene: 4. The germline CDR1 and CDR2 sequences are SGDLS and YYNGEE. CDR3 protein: CASSVGGTGGNEQYF. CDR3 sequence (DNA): TGTGCCAGCAGCGTAGGCGGGACAGGGGGAAACGAGCAGTACTTC.

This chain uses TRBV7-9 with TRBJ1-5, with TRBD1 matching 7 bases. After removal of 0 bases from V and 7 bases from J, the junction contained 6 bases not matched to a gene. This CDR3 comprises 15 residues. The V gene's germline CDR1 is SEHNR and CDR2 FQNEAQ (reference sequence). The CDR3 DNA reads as TGTGCCAGCAGCTTAGCGGGGCCAGGGGGACAGCCCCAGCATTTT. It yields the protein CASSLAGPGGQPQHF.

CDR3 in DNA: TGTGCCAGCAGCTTAACCAGCGGGGGGGCTAGAGATACGCAGTATTTT. Its translation is CASSLTSGGARDTQYF. The chain combines TRBV7-7 with TRBJ2-3, with 10 bases matching TRBD2. The CDR3 is made up of 16 amino acids. V lost 2 bases and J lost 5; bases outside the gene matches: 7. CDR1 is SSHAT, CDR2 FNYEAQ, per germline (reference sequence). Full variable domain (rest looked up from reference TRBV7-7 and TRBJ2-3): GAGVSQSPRYKVTKRGQDVTLRCDPISSHATLYWYQQALGQGPEFLTYFNYEAQPDKSGLPSDRFSAERPEGSISTLTIQRTEQRDSAMYRCASSLTSGGARDTQYFGPGTRLTVL.

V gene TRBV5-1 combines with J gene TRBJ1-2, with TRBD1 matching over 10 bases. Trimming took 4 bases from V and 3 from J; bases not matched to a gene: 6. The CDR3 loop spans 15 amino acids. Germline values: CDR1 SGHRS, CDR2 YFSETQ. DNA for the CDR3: TGCGCCAGCAGCAGGACAGGGGGAGATTACTATGGCTACACCTTC. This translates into CASSRTGGDYYGYTF.

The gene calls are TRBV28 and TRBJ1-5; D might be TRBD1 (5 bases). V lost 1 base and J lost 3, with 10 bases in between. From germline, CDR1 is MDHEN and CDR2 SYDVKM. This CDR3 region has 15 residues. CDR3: CASSLYGGDNQPQHF. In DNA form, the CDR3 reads TGTGCCAGCAGTTTATATGGAGGGGACAATCAGCCCCAGCATTTT.

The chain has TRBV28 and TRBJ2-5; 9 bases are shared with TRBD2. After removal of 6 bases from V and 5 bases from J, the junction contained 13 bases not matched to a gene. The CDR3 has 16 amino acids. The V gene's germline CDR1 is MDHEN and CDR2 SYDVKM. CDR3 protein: CASRETSGTGWETQYF. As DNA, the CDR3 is TGTGCCAGCAGGGAGACTAGCGGCACCGGGTGGGAGACCCAGTACTTC.

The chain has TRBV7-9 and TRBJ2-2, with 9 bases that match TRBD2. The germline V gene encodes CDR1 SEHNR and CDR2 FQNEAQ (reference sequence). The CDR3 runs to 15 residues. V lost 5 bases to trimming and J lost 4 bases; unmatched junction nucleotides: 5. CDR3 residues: CASSRLAGTTGELFF. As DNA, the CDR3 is TGTGCCAGCAGCCGCCTAGCGGGGACCACCGGGGAGCTGTTTTTT.

DNA for the CDR3: TGTGCCAGCAGCTTAAATCTCAGGGGGTCGGACACCGGGGAGCTGTTTTTT. Translation gives CASSLNLRGSDTGELFF. V and J are TRBV7-7 and TRBJ2-2; 7 nucleotides match TRBD1. V lost 2 bases, J lost 3 bases, and 9 bases stayed unmatched. Per germline, CDR1 SSHAT and CDR2 FNYEAQ (reference sequence). The CDR3 contains 17 residues. Supplemented by reference TRBV7-7 and TRBJ2-2, the full variable domain reads GAGVSQSPRYKVTKRGQDVTLRCDPISSHATLYWYQQALGQGPEFLTYFNYEAQPDKSGLPSDRFSAERPEGSISTLTIQRTEQRDSAMYRCASSLNLRGSDTGELFFGEGSRLTVL.

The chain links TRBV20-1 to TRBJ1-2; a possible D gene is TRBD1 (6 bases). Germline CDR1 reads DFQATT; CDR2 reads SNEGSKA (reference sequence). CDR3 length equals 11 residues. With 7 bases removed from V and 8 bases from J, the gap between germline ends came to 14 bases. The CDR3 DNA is TGCAGTGTCAGGGGAGGGGGAGGCTACACCTTC. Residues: CSVRGGGGYTF.

CDR3 amino acids: CASRRLAGDTDTQYF. DNA for the CDR3: TGTGCCAGCAGGCGGTTAGCGGGAGACACAGATACGCAGTATTTT. The rearrangement links TRBV27 to TRBJ2-3; 9 bases fit TRBD2. The V segment lost 6 bases and the J segment 2 bases; nucleotides outside the gene matches: 6. The CDR3 has 15 amino acids. Germline assignment: CDR1 MNHEY and CDR2 SMNVEV (reference sequence).

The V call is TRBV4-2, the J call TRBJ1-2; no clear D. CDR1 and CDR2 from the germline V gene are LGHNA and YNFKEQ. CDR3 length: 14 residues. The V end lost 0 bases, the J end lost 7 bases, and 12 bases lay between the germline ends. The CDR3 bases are TGTGCCAGCAGCCAAGACGTACAGTCAAGTGGCTACACCTTC. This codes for CASSQDVQSSGYTF.

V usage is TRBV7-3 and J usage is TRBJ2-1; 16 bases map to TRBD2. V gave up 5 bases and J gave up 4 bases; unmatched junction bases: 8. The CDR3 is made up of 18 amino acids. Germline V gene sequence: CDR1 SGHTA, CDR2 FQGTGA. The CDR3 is CASSPTGLAGGRYNEQFF. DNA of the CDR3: TGTGCCAGCAGCCCGACGGGACTAGCGGGAGGGCGTTACAATGAGCAGTTCTTC.

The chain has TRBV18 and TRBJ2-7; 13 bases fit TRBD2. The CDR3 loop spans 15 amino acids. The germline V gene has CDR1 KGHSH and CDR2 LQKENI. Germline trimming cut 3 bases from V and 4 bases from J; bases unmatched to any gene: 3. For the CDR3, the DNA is TGTGCCAGCTCACCTACTAGCGGGGGGGCTTACGAGCAGTACTTC. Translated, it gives CASSPTSGGAYEQYF.

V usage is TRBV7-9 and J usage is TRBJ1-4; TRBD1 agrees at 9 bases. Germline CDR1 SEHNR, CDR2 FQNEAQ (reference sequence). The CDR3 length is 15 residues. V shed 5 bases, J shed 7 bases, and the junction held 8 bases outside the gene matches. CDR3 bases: TGTGCCAGCAGCACCGGGGACAGGGACGCTGAAAAACTGTTTTTT. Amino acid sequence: CASSTGDRDAEKLFF. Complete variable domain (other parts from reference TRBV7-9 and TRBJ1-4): DTGVSQNPRHKITKRGQNVTFRCDPISEHNRLYWYRQTLGQGPEFLTYFQNEAQLEKSRLLSDRFSAERPKGSFSTLEIQRTEQGDSAMYLCASSTGDRDAEKLFFGSGTQLSVL.

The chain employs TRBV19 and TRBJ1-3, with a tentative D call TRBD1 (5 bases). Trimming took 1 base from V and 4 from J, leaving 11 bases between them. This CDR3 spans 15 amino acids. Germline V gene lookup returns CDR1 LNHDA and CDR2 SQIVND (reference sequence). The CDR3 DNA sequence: TGTGCCAGTAGTATAGGGGGCGCGTCCGGAAACACCATATATTTT. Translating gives CASSIGGASGNTIYF.

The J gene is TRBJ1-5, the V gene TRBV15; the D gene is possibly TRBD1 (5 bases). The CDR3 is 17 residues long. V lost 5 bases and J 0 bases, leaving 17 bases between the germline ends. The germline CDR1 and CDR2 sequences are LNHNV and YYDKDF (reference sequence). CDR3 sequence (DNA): TGTGCCACCAGCGCCCGACAGACAGCATATAGCAATCAGCCCCAGCATTTT. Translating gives CATSARQTAYSNQPQHF. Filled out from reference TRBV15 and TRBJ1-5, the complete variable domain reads DAMVIQNPRYQVTQFGKPVTLSCSQTLNHNVMYWYQQKSSQAPKLLFHYYDKDFNNEADTPDNFQSRRPNTSFCFLDIRSPGLGDTAMYLCATSARQTAYSNQPQHFGDGTRLSIL.

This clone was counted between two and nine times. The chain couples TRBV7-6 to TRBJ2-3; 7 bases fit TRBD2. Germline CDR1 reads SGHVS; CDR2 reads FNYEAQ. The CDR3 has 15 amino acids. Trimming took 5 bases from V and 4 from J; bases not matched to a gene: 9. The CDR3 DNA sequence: TGTGCCAGCAGCCGTTTGGGGGGGGGATCAGATACGCAGTATTTT. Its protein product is CASSRLGGGSDTQYF.

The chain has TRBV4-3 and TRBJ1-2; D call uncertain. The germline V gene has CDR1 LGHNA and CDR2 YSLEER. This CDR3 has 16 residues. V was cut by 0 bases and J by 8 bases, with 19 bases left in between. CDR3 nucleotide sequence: TGCGCCAGCAGCCAAGATGTGCTCGCGCCGTCGTACGGCTACACCTTC. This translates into CASSQDVLAPSYGYTF.

The CDR3 loop reads CASSLDRTVSETQYF. CDR3 in DNA: TGCGCCAGCAGCTTAGACCGGACAGTCTCGGAGACCCAGTACTTC. The V and J genes are TRBV5-1 and TRBJ2-5; possibly TRBD1 for D (6 bases). In germline, CDR1 is SGHRS, CDR2 YFSETQ. V was clipped by 2 bases and J by 5 bases, with 16 bases between them. The CDR3 extends over 15 amino acids.

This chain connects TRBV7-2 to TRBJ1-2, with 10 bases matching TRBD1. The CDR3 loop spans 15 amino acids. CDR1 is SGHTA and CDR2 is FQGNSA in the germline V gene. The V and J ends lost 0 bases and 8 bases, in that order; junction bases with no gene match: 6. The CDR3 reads CASSLAPGTGDGYTF. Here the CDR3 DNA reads TGTGCCAGCAGCTTAGCGCCCGGGACAGGGGACGGCTACACCTTC.

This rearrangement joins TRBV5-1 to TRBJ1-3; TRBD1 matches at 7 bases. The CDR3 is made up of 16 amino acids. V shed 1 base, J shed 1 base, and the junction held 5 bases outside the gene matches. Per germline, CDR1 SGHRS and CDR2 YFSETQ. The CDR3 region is CASSLSSTGSGNTIYF. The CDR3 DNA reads TGCGCCAGCAGCTTGTCCTCGACAGGGTCTGGAAACACCATATATTTT. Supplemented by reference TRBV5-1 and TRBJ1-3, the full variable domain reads KAGVTQTPRYLIKTRGQQVTLSCSPISGHRSVSWYQQTPGQGLQFLFEYFSETQRNKGNFPGRFSGRQFSNSRSEMNVSTLELGDSALYLCASSLSSTGSGNTIYFGEGSWLTVV.

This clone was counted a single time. The CDR3 DNA follows: TGTGCCTGGAGTGCCCTGAGCTTACCCTATGGCTACACCTTC. Protein: CAWSALSLPYGYTF. This sequence joins TRBV30 and TRBJ1-2; no clear D. The CDR3 contains 14 residues. The germline V gene encodes CDR1 GTSNPN and CDR2 SVGIG (reference sequence). Trimming removed 1 base from V and 4 bases from J, with 13 bases in between.